The clone carrying this T cell receptor beta chain has ten or more counts. It was RNA transcripts that yielded the amplified TCR beta CDR3 regions. Researchers ran a first-round RT-PCR on the TCR CDR3 using the HTBI primer set. TCRdb re-analysed the multiplex PCR reads in MiXCR, keeping a single row per CDR3 protein. The repertoire holds a few hundred thousand distinct CDR3 sequences, around 23% seen once, with around 50% in the top ten. Germline V lookup: CDR1 ENHRY, CDR2 SYGVKD. V dropped 5 bases and J dropped 3 bases, with 5 bases sitting between them. This CDR3 has 11 amino acids. This record belongs to a study of T cells in Graves' hyperthyroidism and ophthalmopathy.

This chain connects TRBV10-3 to TRBJ2-7; D gene ambiguous. This clonotype was obtained from a woman aged 45-65 years with Graves' hyperthyroidism. The sample comprised blood. CDR3 nucleotide sequence: TGTGCCATCAGTCACGACTACGAGCAGTACTTC. Translating it yields CAISHDYEQYF.